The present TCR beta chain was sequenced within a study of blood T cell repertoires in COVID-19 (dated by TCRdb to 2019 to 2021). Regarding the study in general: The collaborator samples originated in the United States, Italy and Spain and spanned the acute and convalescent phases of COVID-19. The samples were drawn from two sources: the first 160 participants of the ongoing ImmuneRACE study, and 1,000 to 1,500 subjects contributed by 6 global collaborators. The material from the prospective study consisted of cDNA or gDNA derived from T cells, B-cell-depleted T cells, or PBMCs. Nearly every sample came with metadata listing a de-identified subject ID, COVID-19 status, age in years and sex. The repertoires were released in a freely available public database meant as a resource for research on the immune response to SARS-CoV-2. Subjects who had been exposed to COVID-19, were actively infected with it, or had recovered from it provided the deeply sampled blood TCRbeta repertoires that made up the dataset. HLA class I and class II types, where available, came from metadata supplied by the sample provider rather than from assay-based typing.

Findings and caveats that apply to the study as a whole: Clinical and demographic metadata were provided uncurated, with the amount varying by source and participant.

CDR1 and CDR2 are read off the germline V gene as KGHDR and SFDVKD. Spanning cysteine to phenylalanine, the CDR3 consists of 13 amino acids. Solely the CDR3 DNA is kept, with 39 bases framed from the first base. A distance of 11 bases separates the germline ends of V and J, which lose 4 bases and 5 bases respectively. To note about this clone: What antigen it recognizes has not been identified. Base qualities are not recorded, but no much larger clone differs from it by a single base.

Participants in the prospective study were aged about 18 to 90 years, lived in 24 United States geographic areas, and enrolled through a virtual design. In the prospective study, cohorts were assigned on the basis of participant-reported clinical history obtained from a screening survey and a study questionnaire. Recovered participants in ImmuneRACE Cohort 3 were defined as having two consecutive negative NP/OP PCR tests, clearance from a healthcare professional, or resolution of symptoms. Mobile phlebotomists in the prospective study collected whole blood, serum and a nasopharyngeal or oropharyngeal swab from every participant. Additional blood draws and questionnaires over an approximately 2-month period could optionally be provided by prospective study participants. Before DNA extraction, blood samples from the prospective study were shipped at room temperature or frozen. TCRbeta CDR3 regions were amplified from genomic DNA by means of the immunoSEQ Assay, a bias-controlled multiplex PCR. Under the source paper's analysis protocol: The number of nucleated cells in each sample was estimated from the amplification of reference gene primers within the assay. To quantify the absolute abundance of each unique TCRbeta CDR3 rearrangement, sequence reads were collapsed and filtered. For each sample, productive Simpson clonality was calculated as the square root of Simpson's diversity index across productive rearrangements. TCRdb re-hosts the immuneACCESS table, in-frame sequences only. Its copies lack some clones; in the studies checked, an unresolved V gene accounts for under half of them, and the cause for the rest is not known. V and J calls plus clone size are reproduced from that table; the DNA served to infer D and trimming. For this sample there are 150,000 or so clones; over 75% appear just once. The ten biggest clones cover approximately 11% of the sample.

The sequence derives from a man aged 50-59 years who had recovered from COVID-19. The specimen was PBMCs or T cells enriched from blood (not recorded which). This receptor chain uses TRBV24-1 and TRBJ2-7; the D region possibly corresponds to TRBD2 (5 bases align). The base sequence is TGTGCCACCAGTGACGGCCGGGGTAACGAGCAGTACTTC. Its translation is CATSDGRGNEQYF.